The clone carrying this T cell receptor (beta chain) was picked up a small number of times. Its matching antigen is unknown. The data originate from a study of cytomegalovirus exposure and HLA in healthy donors. Regarding the study as a whole: Clonal expansion, a later analysis showed, was greater in HLA-associated TCR beta chains than in equally common others.

Germline CDR1 reads SEHNR; CDR2 reads FQNEAQ (reference sequence). The CDR3 is 15 residues long. The J segment lost 3 bases and the V segment lost 4 bases, leaving 6 bases of the junction unmatched. The PCR contained 60 Vbeta and 13 Jbeta primers. Clones were read by immunoSEQ multiplex PCR, and TCRdb kept only the in-frame ones, dropping some. The sample carries about 250,000 clones, just over 70% recorded once. The sequence was collected from a female donor in good health and CMV-seronegative. V is TRBV7-9 and J is TRBJ1-1; 9 nucleotides align to TRBD1. Sequencing was performed on PBMCs. CDR3 bases: TGTGCCAGCAGCTGGCAACAGGGGGCGGACACTGAAGCTTTCTTT. It yields the protein CASSWQQGADTEAFF. The full variable domain, rest sourced from reference TRBV7-9 and TRBJ1-1, is DTGVSQNPRHKITKRGQNVTFRCDPISEHNRLYWYRQTLGQGPEFLTYFQNEAQLEKSRLLSDRFSAERPKGSFSTLEIQRTEQGDSAMYLCASSWQQGADTEAFFGQGTRLTVV.